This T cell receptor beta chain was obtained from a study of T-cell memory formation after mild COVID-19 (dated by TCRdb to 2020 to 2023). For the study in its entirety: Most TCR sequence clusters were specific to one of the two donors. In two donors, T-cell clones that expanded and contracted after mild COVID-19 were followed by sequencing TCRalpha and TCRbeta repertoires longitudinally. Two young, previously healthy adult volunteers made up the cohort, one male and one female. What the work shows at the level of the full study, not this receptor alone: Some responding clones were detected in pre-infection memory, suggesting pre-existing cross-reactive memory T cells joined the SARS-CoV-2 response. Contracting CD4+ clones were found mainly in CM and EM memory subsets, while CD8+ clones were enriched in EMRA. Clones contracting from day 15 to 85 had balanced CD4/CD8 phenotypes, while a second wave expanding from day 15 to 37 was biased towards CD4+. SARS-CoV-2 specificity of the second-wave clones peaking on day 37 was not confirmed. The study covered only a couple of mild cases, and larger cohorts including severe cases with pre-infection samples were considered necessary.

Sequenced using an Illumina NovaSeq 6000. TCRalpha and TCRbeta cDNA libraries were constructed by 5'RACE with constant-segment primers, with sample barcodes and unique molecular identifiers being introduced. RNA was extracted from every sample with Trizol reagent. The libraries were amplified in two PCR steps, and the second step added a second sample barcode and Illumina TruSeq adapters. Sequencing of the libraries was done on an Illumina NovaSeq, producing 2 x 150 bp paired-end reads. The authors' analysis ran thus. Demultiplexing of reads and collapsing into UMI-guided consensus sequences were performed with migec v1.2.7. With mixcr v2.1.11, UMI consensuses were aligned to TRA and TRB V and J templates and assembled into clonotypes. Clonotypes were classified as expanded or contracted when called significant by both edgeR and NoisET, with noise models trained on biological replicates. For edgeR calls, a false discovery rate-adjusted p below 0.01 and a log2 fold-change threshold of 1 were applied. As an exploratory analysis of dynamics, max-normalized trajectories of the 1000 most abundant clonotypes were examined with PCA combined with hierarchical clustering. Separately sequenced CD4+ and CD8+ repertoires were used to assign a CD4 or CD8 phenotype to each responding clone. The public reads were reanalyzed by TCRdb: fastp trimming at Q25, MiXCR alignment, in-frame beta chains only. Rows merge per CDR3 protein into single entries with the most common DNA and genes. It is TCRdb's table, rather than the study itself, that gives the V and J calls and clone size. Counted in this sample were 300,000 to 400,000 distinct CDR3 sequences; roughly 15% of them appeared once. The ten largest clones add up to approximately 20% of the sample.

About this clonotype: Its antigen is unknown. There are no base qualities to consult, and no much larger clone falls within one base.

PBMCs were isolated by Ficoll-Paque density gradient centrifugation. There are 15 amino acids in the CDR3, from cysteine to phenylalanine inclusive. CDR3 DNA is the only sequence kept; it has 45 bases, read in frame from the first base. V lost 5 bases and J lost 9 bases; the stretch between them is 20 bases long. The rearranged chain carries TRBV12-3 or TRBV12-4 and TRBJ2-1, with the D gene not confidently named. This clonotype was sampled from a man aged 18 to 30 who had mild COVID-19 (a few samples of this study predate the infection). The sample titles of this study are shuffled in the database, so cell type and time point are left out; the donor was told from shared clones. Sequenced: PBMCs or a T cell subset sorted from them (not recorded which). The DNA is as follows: TGTGCCAGCAGTACGGACCTAACCCCGTCAGGTGAGCAGTTCTTC. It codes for CASSTDLTPSGEQFF.